The entry that follows covers one TCR beta chain sequence. Its specificity is not known. With 60 Vbeta and 13 Jbeta primers, the PCR was carried out. The assay was immunoSEQ multiplex PCR, and TCRdb's table has in-frame clones only and misses some. Among more than 95,000 clones listed, around 75% were seen once. This specimen belongs to a study of cytomegalovirus exposure and HLA in healthy donors. Findings and caveats of the study: Evidence from a later analysis indicated that most CMV-associated TCR beta chains looked HLA-restricted.

The V segment lost 6 bases and the J segment 0 bases; nucleotides outside the gene matches: 8. The CDR3 contains 15 residues. Germline V gives CDR1 MNHNY, CDR2 SVGAGI (reference sequence). The chain combines TRBV6-6 with TRBJ2-7; 7 nucleotides agree with TRBD2. Sequencing was done on a sample of PBMCs. The sequence came from a woman aged 50 to 60 in good health and CMV-seronegative. CDR3 sequence (DNA): TGTGCCAGCAGCCAACTCGGGGGGAGCTCCTACGAGCAGTACTTC. Protein: CASSQLGGSSYEQYF.